This is a list of T cell receptor beta chains from one sample in a study of graft-versus-host responses after intestinal transplantation. These TCRs' antigens remain unknown. Profiled with immunoSEQ multiplex PCR; TCRdb holds only in-frame clones, not every one. The sample lists some 150,000 clones, 80% to 95% occurring once. The specimen comprised unstimulated CD4+ T cells sorted from spleen or lymph node cells, sampled before intestinal transplant. The receptor source for this set is a human donor who received an intestinal transplant. CDR3s include the opening cysteine and the closing phenylalanine or tryptophan. The order of the fields is J gene, V gene, clone size, CDR3 protein. Clone size is given for some rows only: seen once, a few or many times, or a class if the clone is expanded.

>TRBJ1-2|TRBV6-1|once
CATQDRALQNYGYTF
>TRBJ1-2|TRBV5-1|NA
CASSLVPRDGYTF
>TRBJ2-7|TRBV5-4|NA
CASRDDKAGVHEQYF
>TRBJ1-1|TRBV2|NA
CATRSRRAGEAFF
>TRBJ1-6|TRBV5-1|NA
CASSLRTSSYNSPLHF
>TRBJ1-2|TRBV2|NA
CASSETGLKYGYTF
>TRBJ2-7|TRBV18|NA
CASSRRGEQVYEQYF
>TRBJ1-5|TRBV7-9|NA
CASSLGGQNQPQHF
>TRBJ2-3|TRBV5-8|NA
CASSLDREWGTDTQYF
>TRBJ2-5|TRBV5-4|NA
CASSLAGRREETQYF
>TRBJ1-2|TRBV10-3|NA
CAITEEGWLYGYTF
>TRBJ1-1|TRBV7-9|NA
CASSRRVDTEAFF
>TRBJ1-5|TRBV30|NA
CARETGLPETVVGNQPQHF
>TRBJ1-1|TRBV6-1|NA
CASSRNTEAFF
>TRBJ1-3|TRBV5-1|NA
CASSLTDPRSGNTIYF
>TRBJ2-1|TRBV2|NA
CASSVSGSSYNEQFF
>TRBJ1-1|TRBV9|NA
CASSFPRSMNTEAFF
>TRBJ1-4|TRBV18|NA
CASSRDRADEKLFF
>TRBJ2-1|TRBV5-5|NA
CASSLELASGHWEQFF
>TRBJ2-7|TRBV19|NA
CASSIRLAGGPGSYEQYF
>TRBJ2-7|TRBV30|NA
CAWSVLYEQYF
>TRBJ1-3|TRBV28|few
CASSWALRGGSGNTIYF
>TRBJ1-3|TRBV19|NA
CASSFSGTAVGNTIYF
>TRBJ2-2|TRBV28|NA
CASIPRVTGELFF
>TRBJ1-4|TRBV5-1|NA
CASSLDTTNEKLFF
>TRBJ2-1|TRBV7-3|once
CASSPRTGGAYNEQFF
>TRBJ2-7|TRBV7-9|NA
CASSLGSWSYEQYF
>TRBJ2-5|TRBV18|NA
CASSPGLAQETQYF
>TRBJ1-5|TRBV28|once
CASSFPHLQGGSQPQHF
>TRBJ2-7|TRBV4-3|NA
CASSQALTTRGGVGEQYF
>TRBJ2-7|TRBV29-1|NA
CSVEGQGLYEQYF
>TRBJ1-2|TRBV19|NA
CASTPDRDNYGYTF
>TRBJ2-1|TRBV28|NA
CASRRTSGSLSEQFF
>TRBJ2-3|TRBV6-4|NA
CASGRLAGAKRTDTQYF
>TRBJ2-1|TRBV7-6|NA
CAIGLAGAPQFF
>TRBJ2-3|TRBV5-1|NA
CASSLLARLTDTQYF
>TRBJ2-3|TRBV4-3|few
CASSGDRGTDTQYF
>TRBJ2-7|TRBV5-1|NA
CASSLDGRAGVFLREQYF
>TRBJ1-6|TRBV27|NA
CASRGQGKGDSPLHF
>TRBJ1-5|TRBV27|once
CASRYSGAGQPQHF
>TRBJ1-1|TRBV30|NA
CAWRLLGGAGGAFF
>TRBJ2-1|TRBV27|NA
CASSLARHNEQFF
>TRBJ2-4|TRBV19|once
CASSIVGRDVTKNIQYF
>TRBJ1-2|TRBV5-8|NA
CASSLFRKSPDWGYTF
>TRBJ1-4|TRBV29-1|NA
CSVGTGTNEKLFF
>TRBJ2-1|TRBV27|NA
CASRDRYNEQFF
>TRBJ2-1|TRBV5-1|once
CASSFSDEQFF
>TRBJ1-5|TRBV5-6|NA
CASSLRQGAYQPQHF
>TRBJ1-5|TRBV5-1|NA
CASSLEGSWQPQHF
>TRBJ2-7|TRBV5-1|NA
CASSLEYGRYEQYF
>TRBJ2-7|TRBV7-2|NA
CASSLGSTGGLTYEQYF
>TRBJ1-1|TRBV5-1|NA
CASSWDRLAEAFF
>TRBJ1-4|TRBV6-1|few
CASSEPANTNEKLFF
>TRBJ1-1|TRBV9|NA
CASSPREVDNTEAFF
>TRBJ1-2|TRBV14|NA
CVSSHNGLFRGYTF
>TRBJ1-1|TRBV7-2|NA
CASSLRTGRVYTEAFF
>TRBJ1-6|TRBV19|NA
CASSISGTGNSPLHF
>TRBJ2-5|TRBV5-1|NA
CASSLGAGETQYF
>TRBJ2-6|TRBV6-4|NA
CASYNRPDSSGANVLTF
>TRBJ1-2|TRBV28|once
CASSPPEYGYTF